Listed below are T cell receptor beta chains from one sample, sequenced in a study of CXCR3-negative and CXCR3-positive naive CD8 T cells. From the 5' RACE reads, TCRdb lists one entry per CDR3 protein and no DNA. This sample's table reports under 150,000 distinct CDR3 sequences. The sequenced sample was naive CXCR3+ CD8+ T cells from blood. These receptor sequences come from a human donor in good health. Some clones in this sample may be carry-over from other donors' samples. CDR3s include the opening cysteine and the closing phenylalanine or tryptophan.

j_call | v_call | cdr3_aa
TRBJ2-1 | TRBV29-1 | CSVEHRVNEQFF
TRBJ1-1 | TRBV7-2 | CASSLALGMRTEAFF
TRBJ2-1 | TRBV12-3/TRBV12-4 | CASSRTSGEYNEQFF
TRBJ1-2 | TRBV21-1 | CASRTQARRAVYGYTF
TRBJ2-7 | TRBV4-1 | CASSQRLAGGSEQYF
TRBJ2-5 | TRBV28 | CASSSPGRQETQYF
TRBJ2-7 | TRBV5-6 | CASSFWTGNYEQYF
TRBJ2-5 | TRBV21-1 | CAGGVGGRETQYF
TRBJ2-5 | TRBV29-1 | CSVLPGTGGRDGEAQYF
TRBJ2-1 | TRBV6-6 | CASSFPDKRGSYNEQFF
TRBJ2-7 | TRBV7-2 | CASSPRTSGNYEQYF
TRBJ2-7 | TRBV11-3 | CASSPISGPSYEQYF
TRBJ1-2 | TRBV7-9 | CASSLGQWDYTF
TRBJ2-2 | TRBV6-5 | CASSSPSGRDTGELFF
TRBJ2-1 | TRBV7-9 | CASTPGSYNEQFF
TRBJ2-2 | TRBV29-1 | CSVEGPQGPTGELFF
TRBJ2-7 | TRBV5-1 | CASGAGTEYVKQYF
TRBJ1-4 | TRBV5-1 | CASRSRGTNEKLFF
TRBJ2-3 | TRBV15 | CAVLAGASSDTQYF
TRBJ2-1 | TRBV4-3 | CASSQRGAIHEQFF
TRBJ2-5 | TRBV29-1 | CSVASEGETQYF
TRBJ2-1 | TRBV5-4 | CASSSGALAPEQFF
TRBJ2-7 | TRBV7-9 | CASSLETAEQYF
TRBJ1-2 | TRBV29-1 | CSVDEARGYGYTF
TRBJ2-7 | TRBV20-1 | CSAWDRGLYEQYF
TRBJ1-1 | TRBV29-1 | CSVVISRGTAEAFF
TRBJ2-1 | TRBV7-9 | CATDGLAGGSTNEQFF
TRBJ1-2 | TRBV29-1 | CSVPVGYGYTF
TRBJ2-3 | TRBV12-3/TRBV12-4 | CASSPSGGLVDTQYF
TRBJ2-3 | TRBV10-3 | CAISSDLGPDTQYF
TRBJ2-5 | TRBV7-6 | CASSQIRTSGNQETQYF
TRBJ1-2 | TRBV7-8 | CASSLGQGESFIYGYTF
TRBJ2-7 | TRBV29-1 | CSVVQGGEQYF
TRBJ2-3 | TRBV5-1 | CASSWLSSGISTDTQYF
TRBJ2-1 | TRBV4-3 | CASSQDLGIGGSYNEQFF
TRBJ2-7 | TRBV20-1 | CSARTSGGYEQYF
TRBJ1-1 | TRBV29-1 | CSVVGTGEYLNTEAFF
TRBJ1-2 | TRBV7-9 | CASSPGTGGALLGYTF
TRBJ1-1 | TRBV29-1 | CSVEFTGTSGFTEAFF
TRBJ2-1 | TRBV7-9 | CASSLVSPNNEQFF
TRBJ1-2 | TRBV4-1 | CASSQASSSNYGYTF
TRBJ2-2 | TRBV28 | CASSSLGGRTGELFF
TRBJ2-1 | TRBV4-3 | CASSQGGGVDYNEQFF
TRBJ2-7 | TRBV5-1 | CASSHGLAVYEQYF
TRBJ1-2 | TRBV28 | CASSLSYGYTF
TRBJ2-2 | TRBV6-2/TRBV6-3 | CASRPGTRIVGELFF
TRBJ2-1 | TRBV11-2 | CASSPGTMQFF
TRBJ2-5 | TRBV9 | CASSSSGTSRETQYF
TRBJ2-3 | TRBV12-3/TRBV12-4 | CASSPPATGGFEDTQYF
TRBJ1-2 | TRBV12-3/TRBV12-4 | CATQQGRYGYTF
TRBJ1-5 | TRBV28 | CASSFADYSNQPQHF
TRBJ2-3 | TRBV5-4 | CASSPTSGGATDTQYF
TRBJ2-1 | TRBV29-1 | CSVKLAGGIFF
TRBJ2-1 | TRBV5-1 | CASRSGAGNEQFF
TRBJ2-1 | TRBV4-1 | CASSQGRAKANEQFF